This T cell receptor (beta chain) derives from a study of beta chain features in type 1 diabetes. CDR3 length: 12 residues. V lost 5 bases to trimming and J lost 1 base, with 9 bases between them. Germline V gives CDR1 GTSNPN, CDR2 SVGIG (reference sequence). Broader study findings: Moderate yet significant TCRB CDR3 shortening was seen in Type 1 diabetes patients in all four CD4+ subsets.

Comment on this clone: What it binds is unknown.

The sequenced template was cDNA made from the entire isolated RNA. Sequencing was performed with immunoSEQ multiplex PCR; in TCRdb, only in-frame clones are kept and a portion is missing. The sample lists nearly 700,000 clones, around 15% occurring once. The sequencing input was naive CD4+ T cells from blood. The chain combines TRBV30 with TRBJ2-7; D call uncertain. This clonotype originated in a man aged 18 to 35 with type 1 diabetes. CDR3 DNA sequence: TGTGCCTGGGCAGCCAATTCCTACGAGCAGTACTTC. As protein: CAWAANSYEQYF. The whole variable domain, remainder taken from reference TRBV30 and TRBJ2-7, is SQTIHQWPATLVQPVGSPLSLECTVEGTSNPNLYWYRQAAGRGLQLLFYSVGIGQISSEVPQNLSASRPQDRQFILSSKKLLLSDSGFYLCAWAANSYEQYFGPGTRLTVT.